This note documents a single T cell receptor beta chain sequence. This clone's antigen is unknown. Nothing much larger sits one base from this clone, and base qualities are not available. The donors belonged to the validation cohort of about 120 subjects, which was separate from the roughly 670-subject first cohort. The CDR3, cysteine through phenylalanine, is 16 amino acids long. Only the CDR3 region is kept as DNA, spanning 48 bases read in frame from base 1. V is clipped by 4 bases and J by 3 bases, and the sequence between their germline boundaries is 15 bases long. Based on the germline V gene, the CDR1 and CDR2 sequences are MGHRA and YSYEKL. This sample was taken from a study of cytomegalovirus exposure and HLA in healthy donors (dated by TCRdb to about 2017). Study-wide context: According to a later analysis, one platform produced both the 100 to 150 validation repertoires and the 670 or so repertoires of the first cohort. The aim of the study was to test whether cataloging public T cell receptors could identify signatures of past pathogen exposure. To predict cytomegalovirus infection status, the study brought together high-throughput TCR immunosequencing, statistical association of individual TCRs with disease status, and machine learning. In addition to the first cohort of 666 subjects, a separate validation cohort of 120 different subjects was used.

Here is what the overall study found, with its caveats: A later analysis had no HLA typing for the validation cohort, so co-occurrence there was scored across all 110 or so repertoires. The classifier was reported to diagnose cytomegalovirus status with high specificity and sensitivity in both the original and validation cohorts. A few of the identified cytomegalovirus-associated TCR beta chains were confirmed in vitro to be specific for cytomegalovirus antigens. Across donors, most TCR sequences were observed very rarely, whereas some public TCRs were present in many individuals. A total of around 150 TCR beta chains were listed by the study as associated with cytomegalovirus. According to the authors, the approach could potentially be generalized to other disease states and immunological phenotypes. Subsequent analysis determined that TCRs grouped into clusters in the first cohort also showed a tendency toward co-occurrence across the roughly 120 validation repertoires, and 85% to 95% of cluster scores exceeded 0.

The library was made by the immunoSEQ multiplex PCR assay. Turning to the authors' computational methods: A statistical classification framework was developed to diagnose cytomegalovirus status using the catalog of TCR beta chain sequences. Imported from immuneACCESS, the table was reduced by TCRdb to in-frame sequences with V and J called. These copies leave out some clones; in studies compared against another copy, an unresolved V gene accounts for under half, and the cause of the remainder is not known. Clone size and the V and J calls come from that table; the DNA yielded D and trimming. In all, the sample holds 65,000 or so clones, and around 96% of those were seen once. 4% to 5.5% of the sample comes from the top ten.

The V and J genes are TRBV4-1 and TRBJ2-2, and possibly TRBD1, on 5 matching bases. The sample was PBMCs. The TCR sequence derives from a man between 18 and 29 years old in good health and CMV-seropositive. The CDR3 has the sequence CASSPFRVSDTGELFF. The DNA sequence follows: TGCGCCAGCAGCCCATTCAGGGTTTCGGACACCGGGGAGCTGTTTTTT.